This T cell receptor (beta chain) appears in the sequencing data of a study of T cell responses to AZD1222 COVID-19 vaccine (dated by TCRdb to the early 2020s). Regarding the research as a whole: AZD1222 recipients with second doses at about 4 weeks or about 12 weeks were pooled, because spike-specific TCR depth and breadth did not differ between schedules. A total of over 230 trial participants underwent TCR sequencing, of whom nearly 210 received two doses of AZD1222 and about 25 received two doses of the MenACWY control vaccine. Trial participants were enrolled by age into 18-55, 56-69 and 70-plus year subgroups, with about 150, 27 and 61 TCR-sequenced participants respectively.

The CDR3 regions of human TCRbeta chains were analyzed by immunosequencing. The source study handled its data this way. TCRs in the repertoires were compared against a reference library of SARS-CoV-2-specific TCRs that had been generated with the MIRA antigen-specificity platform. Breadth was defined as the fraction of unique TCRs that were SARS-CoV-2-associated, and depth was defined as the fraction of total T cells that were SARS-CoV-2-associated. Using the MIRA data, each spike-specific TCR was assigned both to the spike region to which the TCR was reactive and to a CD4 or CD8 class. Log10-transformed breadth and depth values were compared by one-way ANOVA with Sidak's multiple comparisons tests. In its TCRdb copy, this immuneACCESS table keeps in-frame sequences only and misses some clones. Where compared with another copy, unresolved V genes explain less than half of these, and the others have no known cause. That table supplies the V and J calls and clone size; D and trimming were determined from the DNA. The sample table holds about 120,000 clones, of which 70% to 90% were seen once. Roughly 1.6% of the sample is in the top ten clones.

A remark on this clone: What antigen it recognizes has not been identified. No much larger clonotype is one base removed from it; base qualities were not supplied.

The intended sense of this specimen's time point label: baseline before first vaccination. Vaccinee samples came from UK trials COV001 and COV002, including a single-blind randomized controlled phase 2/3 trial of AZD1222 (ChAdOx1 nCoV-19) in healthy adults. For TCRbeta chain sequencing, PBMC samples were collected from trial participants at day 0 and at day 28 after the second dose. Here is what the overall study found, with its caveats: Reportedly, close to half of the unique spike-specific TCRs recognized epitopes lying outside the regions that are mutated in the B.1.351 and B.1.1.7 variants. Conclusions about previously exposed vaccinees were limited because only six AZD1222 recipients were SARS-CoV-2 seropositive at baseline. No day 14 peak-response samples were available, so repertoires were characterized only after the peak T cell response. Most participants were white British and females outnumbered males, and the authors suggested that clonal diversity may have been underestimated. The whole spike protein was spanned by vaccine-associated CD4 TCRs, and dominant responses were seen in regions 160-218 and 743-854. The 56-69-year group was small, and its depth increase did not reach significance, likely because of low power. Spike-specific TCR breadth and depth rose significantly after two AZD1222 doses compared with day 0 and with MenACWY recipients.

Based on the germline V gene, the CDR1 and CDR2 sequences are ENHRY and SYGVKD. From its cysteine to its phenylalanine, the CDR3 spans 16 amino acids. Of all the DNA, just the CDR3 is kept, 48 bases in frame from base 1. V lost 6 bases and J lost 3 bases; the stretch between them is 20 bases long. The TCR originated in an adult in good health. The receptor chain draws on TRBV10-3 and TRBJ1-1; 5 matching bases give a weak D call of TRBD1. This specimen consisted of peripheral blood, obtained on day 0 of AZD1222 vaccination. The CDR3 reads CAIRPLGGPADTEAFF. The DNA sequence is as follows: TGTGCCATCAGACCCTTGGGGGGACCGGCGGACACTGAAGCTTTCTTT.